The rows below give T cell receptor beta chains drawn from one sample of a study of cytomegalovirus exposure and HLA in healthy donors. TCRdb keeps only in-frame clones here, not all; method: immunoSEQ multiplex PCR. The data show approximately 32,000 clones, roughly four fifths seen once. The specimen sequenced was PBMCs. The receptor source for this set is a woman aged 25 to 39 in good health and CMV-seropositive. CDR3s include the opening cysteine and the closing phenylalanine or tryptophan. The D gene is left open where the match is weak. The listing skips clone size in some rows; elsewhere it reads once, few, many or a size class.

v_gene	d_gene	abundance	j_gene	CDR3nt	CDR3aa
TRBV7-9	TRBD1	few	TRBJ2-5	TGTGCCAGCAGCCGATTACAGGGGACCCAAGAGACCCAGTACTTC	CASSRLQGTQETQYF
TRBV6-1	.	few	TRBJ1-2	TGTGCCAGCAGTGAATCGGCGGATCTCCGTTTTGGGGGCTACACCTTC	CASSESADLRFGGYTF
TRBV7-9	.	.	TRBJ1-1	TGTGCCAGCAACCCTACAGGGAACACTGAAGCTTTCTTT	CASNPTGNTEAFF
TRBV7-3	.	.	TRBJ2-2	TGTGCCAGCAGCTTACAGGGTGCCACCGGGGAGCTGTTTTTT	CASSLQGATGELFF
TRBV7-8	.	.	TRBJ2-7	TGTGCCAGCAGCCCGACTACCGCCTCCTACGAGCAGTACTTC	CASSPTTASYEQYF
TRBV28	TRBD1	.	TRBJ2-2	TGTGCCAGCAGTTTATACGGACAGGGATTGACCGGGGAGCTGTTTTTT	CASSLYGQGLTGELFF
TRBV11-3	.	.	TRBJ2-3	TGTGCCAGCAGCTTAGGCTTGCCAGGCACAGATACGCAGTATTTT	CASSLGLPGTDTQYF
TRBV6-6	.	.	TRBJ1-2	TGTGCCAGCAGTAACCGTGACAGTTATCGAGGCTACACCTTC	CASSNRDSYRGYTF
TRBV15	.	once	TRBJ2-1	TGTGCCACCAGCAGGGCTAGTCAGGGACTCTGGGGTGAGCAGTTCTTC	CATSRASQGLWGEQFF
TRBV2	.	.	TRBJ2-3	TGTGCCAGCAGTGAAAGACCTCTAGGAACGCAGTATTTT	CASSERPLGTQYF
TRBV2	TRBD1	.	TRBJ1-5	TGTGCCAGCAGTGAAGACAGGGGGAATCAGCCCCAGCATTTT	CASSEDRGNQPQHF
TRBV30	TRBD1	.	TRBJ1-2	TGTGCCTGGAGTGCTAAACAGGGGGCGGTTGGCTACACCTTC	CAWSAKQGAVGYTF
TRBV11-2	.	.	TRBJ2-7	TGTGCCAGCAGGTTCTCGGAGTCCTACGAGCAGTACTTC	CASRFSESYEQYF
TRBV9	TRBD2	.	TRBJ2-7	TGTGCCAGCAGCGTGAGCGGGAGATCCTACGAGCAGTACTTC	CASSVSGRSYEQYF
TRBV27	.	.	TRBJ1-5	TGTGCCAGCAGTTTACGGGGAGTGTTGGGTAATCAGCCCCAGCATTTT	CASSLRGVLGNQPQHF
TRBV27	TRBD2	.	TRBJ2-1	TGTGCCAGCAGTTTATATGGACTAGCGGGAGGGAGGAATGAGCAGTTCTTC	CASSLYGLAGGRNEQFF
TRBV2	.	.	TRBJ2-5	TGTGCCAGCAGCGAGGTGGGAGAGACCCAGTACTTC	CASSEVGETQYF
TRBV7-9	.	.	TRBJ2-2	TGTGCCAGCAGCCCCGGTTTCGAGTCCGGGGAGCTGTTTTTT	CASSPGFESGELFF
TRBV27	TRBD1	.	TRBJ2-1	TGTGCCAGCAGTTCGGACAGGGGGACCTACAATGAGCAGTTCTTC	CASSSDRGTYNEQFF
TRBV5-4	.	.	TRBJ2-7	TGTGCCAGCAGCTCACAAAACTCCTACGAGCAGTACTTC	CASSSQNSYEQYF
TRBV29-1	.	.	TRBJ1-2	TGCAGCGTTGAACGGGGGGCGGGGGATGGCTACACCTTC	CSVERGAGDGYTF
TRBV7-6	.	.	TRBJ1-4	TGTGCCAGCAGCTTACGGTCACAGTTAACTAATGAAAAACTGTTTTTT	CASSLRSQLTNEKLFF
TRBV7-3	.	.	TRBJ2-3	TGTGCCAGCACCCAGGACAGCCAGGGGGGTACGCAGTATTTT	CASTQDSQGGTQYF
TRBV5-1	TRBD2	.	TRBJ2-1	TGCGCCAGCAGCTGGTATAGCGGGAGATACAATGAGCAGTTCTTC	CASSWYSGRYNEQFF
TRBV10-2	TRBD2	.	TRBJ2-2	TGCGCCAGCAGCTCACGGACTAGCGGGAGGGGAAACACCGGGGAGCTGTTTTTT	CASSSRTSGRGNTGELFF
TRBV5-8	TRBD1	.	TRBJ2-7	TGTGCCAGCAGAACGACAGGGTCCTACGAGCAGTACTTC	CASRTTGSYEQYF
TRBV28	.	.	TRBJ2-2	TGTGCCAGCAGCACCCGAGCACTGAAACCAGGCGTGGGCCTCGTAACCGGGGAGCTGTTTTTT	CASSTRALKPGVGLVTGELFF
TRBV2	.	.	TRBJ2-7	TGTGCCAGCAGCCCCCCGGGACTTCTCTCCTACGAGCAGTACTTC	CASSPPGLLSYEQYF
TRBV19	TRBD2	.	TRBJ2-7	TGTGCCAGTAGTATGGGACTAGCGGGAAAGCAGTACTTC	CASSMGLAGKQYF
TRBV7-9	TRBD2	.	TRBJ2-1	TGTGCCAGCAGCTTAGATCGACACTGGGAGGGTGAGCAGTTCTTC	CASSLDRHWEGEQFF
TRBV5-1	TRBD2	.	TRBJ2-7	TGCGCCAGCAGCATCGAGACCGCGACTAGCGGCTCCTACGAGCAGTACTTC	CASSIETATSGSYEQYF
TRBV6-5	.	.	TRBJ2-7	TGTGCCAGCGCCAGGAGCGGAATTTCCCCATACGAGCAGTACTTC	CASARSGISPYEQYF
TRBV9	.	few	TRBJ2-1	TGTGCCAGCAGCGTAGGCAGAAACTCCTACAATGAGCAGTTCTTC	CASSVGRNSYNEQFF
TRBV2	.	.	TRBJ2-3	TGTGCCAGCAGTGATTACGGGGAGGGCACAGATACGCAGTATTTT	CASSDYGEGTDTQYF
TRBV25-1	.	.	TRBJ2-1	TGTGCCAGCAGTGGACTAGTGGATTACTACAATGAGCAGTTCTTC	CASSGLVDYYNEQFF
TRBV19	.	.	TRBJ1-1	TGTGCCAGTAGTATGTTTGGGGGCGATGAAGCTTTCTTT	CASSMFGGDEAFF
TRBV7-7	TRBD2	.	TRBJ2-3	TGTGCTAGCAGCCCCTTTCTACGGGGGGGCGCGCCAGATACGCAGTATTTT	CASSPFLRGGAPDTQYF
TRBV19	.	.	TRBJ1-4	TGTGCCAGTACTCCAGCGGGTTTCGAGGGTGAAAAACTGTTTTTT	CASTPAGFEGEKLFF
TRBV7-3	.	medium-sized	TRBJ2-1	TGTGCCAGCAGCTTAGCGGGGAGCTCCTACAATGAGCAGTTCTTC	CASSLAGSSYNEQFF
TRBV7-8	TRBD2	few	TRBJ2-1	TGTGCCAGCAGCTTACGTTTCCGGACTAGCGGGAGCTCCTACAATGAGCAGTTCTTC	CASSLRFRTSGSSYNEQFF
TRBV5-4	TRBD1	.	TRBJ1-1	TGTGCCAGCAGCTTGCCCGGACAGGGGAGTACTGAAGCTTTCTTT	CASSLPGQGSTEAFF
TRBV30	TRBD1	once	TRBJ2-2	TGTGCTAGAAGCACAGGGGTCCTGACCGGGGAGCTGTTTTTT	CARSTGVLTGELFF
TRBV5-4	TRBD1	.	TRBJ2-1	TGTGCCAGCAGCTTGAACAGGGGATATGAGCAGTTCTTC	CASSLNRGYEQFF
TRBV28	TRBD2	.	TRBJ2-3	TGTGCCAGCAGTTCCCCTAGCGGGAGCACAGATACGCAGTATTTT	CASSSPSGSTDTQYF
TRBV4-1	TRBD1	.	TRBJ2-3	TGCGCCAGCAGCCGGTCCGGGGATTTGAGGGGGCGAGATACGCAGTATTTT	CASSRSGDLRGRDTQYF
TRBV27	TRBD1	.	TRBJ2-7	TGTGCCAGTGGGTCGACAGGGGAAGGTTACGAGCAGTACTTC	CASGSTGEGYEQYF
TRBV5-5	.	few	TRBJ1-3	TGTGCCAGCGGCGGGGCTAGCTCTGGAAACACCATATATTTT	CASGGASSGNTIYF
TRBV7-8	.	.	TRBJ1-5	TGTGCCAGCAGCTTAGTCAGGGAAAATCAGCCCCAGCATTTT	CASSLVRENQPQHF
TRBV9	TRBD2	.	TRBJ2-1	TGTGCCAGCAGCGTACTAGCGGCCCCCTCCTACAATGAGCAGTTCTTC	CASSVLAAPSYNEQFF
TRBV5-1	.	few	TRBJ1-3	TGCGCCAGCAGCTTGGCCCAGGTTGGAAACACCATATATTTT	CASSLAQVGNTIYF
TRBV4-2	TRBD2	.	TRBJ2-3	TGTGCCAGCAGCCTCACTAGCGGGGGCGCAGATACGCAGTATTTT	CASSLTSGGADTQYF
TRBV7-9	TRBD2	.	TRBJ2-7	TGTGCCAGCAGCTACAGGGGACTAGCGGGGGGAAGGCAGTACTTC	CASSYRGLAGGRQYF
TRBV4-2	TRBD2	.	TRBJ2-3	TGTGCCAGCAGCCCCGGGGGGACGGGAGCTACAGATACGCAGTATTTT	CASSPGGTGATDTQYF